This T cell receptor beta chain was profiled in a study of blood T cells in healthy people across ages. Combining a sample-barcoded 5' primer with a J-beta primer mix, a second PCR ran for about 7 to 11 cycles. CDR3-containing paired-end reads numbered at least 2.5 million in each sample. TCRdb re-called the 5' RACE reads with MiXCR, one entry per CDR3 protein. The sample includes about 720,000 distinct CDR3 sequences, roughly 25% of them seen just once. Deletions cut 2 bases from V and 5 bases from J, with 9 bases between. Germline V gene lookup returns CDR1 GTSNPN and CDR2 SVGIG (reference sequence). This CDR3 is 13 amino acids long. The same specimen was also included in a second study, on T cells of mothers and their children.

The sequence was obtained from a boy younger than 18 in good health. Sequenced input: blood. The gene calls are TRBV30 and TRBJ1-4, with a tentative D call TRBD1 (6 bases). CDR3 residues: CAWSRTVNEKLFF. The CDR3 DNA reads TGTGCCTGGAGTCGGACAGTAAATGAAAAACTGTTTTTT.